The clone carrying this TCR beta chain was seen many times. Its specificity is unknown. Trimming removed 6 bases from V and 8 bases from J; junction bases left unmatched: 9. The length of the CDR3 is 13 residues. Diagnosis of hyperthyroidism was new in patients aged 18 to 65, and its duration was under 2 months. This sample stems from a study of T cells in Graves' hyperthyroidism and ophthalmopathy. General study findings and limits: A model of 13 V-J features distinguished ophthalmopathy from stable hyperthyroidism. Among clonotypes expanded in thyroid above 0.001, most were also found in blood.

Researchers took RNA transcripts and amplified the TCR beta CDR3 regions from them. The TCR CDR3 was amplified in a first-round RT-PCR using the HTBI primer set. In TCRdb, the multiplex PCR reads were re-called with MiXCR into one record per CDR3 protein. The sample shows about 680,000 distinct CDR3 sequences, roughly 32% of them seen only once. Sample: blood. The clonotype was recovered from a woman aged 40 to 55 with Graves' hyperthyroidism. The gene calls are TRBV12-3 or TRBV12-4 and TRBJ1-2; 7 bases are shared with TRBD1. For the CDR3, the DNA is TGTGCCAGCAGCACTGACAGGGATATGGGCTACACCTTC. Protein: CASSTDRDMGYTF.